Presented here are 20 T cell receptor beta chains from one specimen sequenced in a study of blood T cell repertoires in COVID-19. Assay used: immunoSEQ multiplex PCR; TCRdb lists only in-frame clones, some missing. This sample has hundreds of thousands of clones, with approximately 89% found just once. The sequencing input was PBMCs or T cells enriched from blood (not recorded which). These receptors came from a man aged 35 to 55 in a cohort exposed to, infected with or recovered from COVID-19 (not recorded which).

The genes are TRBV5-1 and TRBJ2-7; 8 bases fit TRBD2. Germline trimming cut 2 bases from V and 4 bases from J; bases unmatched to any gene: 8. The CDR3 totals 15 residues. Per the germline V gene, CDR1 is SGHRS and CDR2 is YFSETQ. The CDR3 loop is CASSFRSSGLYEQYF. The CDR3 DNA reads as TGCGCCAGCAGCTTCCGGTCTAGCGGGTTATACGAGCAGTACTTC.

J is TRBJ1-2 and V is TRBV5-1; D is uncertain. The V and J ends lost 5 bases and 6 bases respectively, with 11 bases between them. The CDR3 covers 12 residues. CDR1 and CDR2 (germline): SGHRS, YFSETQ. The CDR3 spells CASSVRENGYTF. CDR3 bases: TGCGCCAGCAGTGTGCGGGAGAATGGCTACACCTTC.

The chain recombines TRBV18 with TRBJ2-1, with D maybe TRBD2 (5 bases). The CDR3 length is 15 residues. Trimming left V 3 bases short and J 1 base short, with 10 bases between. The germline gives CDR1 KGHSH, CDR2 LQKENI. The CDR3 reads CASSPSGYSYNEQFF. CDR3 DNA: TGTGCCAGCTCACCGAGCGGTTATTCCTACAATGAGCAGTTCTTC.

There are a few counts of this clone. The CDR3 nucleotides read TGTGCCACCAGTGATAGCGGGAGAGAGAGGGAGACCCAGTACTTC. Its translation is CATSDSGRERETQYF. The V gene is TRBV24-1, the J gene TRBJ2-5, with TRBD2 identical over 8 bases. The germline gives CDR1 KGHDR, CDR2 SFDVKD. The trim removed 3 bases at V and 5 bases at J, leaving 7 bases unmatched. This CDR3 has 15 amino acids.

The chain links TRBV28 to TRBJ2-6; unclear D gene. Germline CDR1 and CDR2: MDHEN and SYDVKM. The CDR3 runs to 13 residues. Trimming took off 2 bases at V and 4 bases at J, with 3 bases between the two ends. CDR3 in DNA: TGTGCCAGCAGTTTACCGGGGGCCAACGTCCTGACTTTC. Translated, it gives CASSLPGANVLTF.

The gene calls are TRBV7-9 and TRBJ1-6; D unclear. Germline CDR1 reads SEHNR; CDR2 reads FQNEAQ (reference sequence). Trimming removed 5 bases from V and 7 bases from J, with 18 bases in between. There are 16 residues in the CDR3. CDR3 sequence: CASSPSGGGGNSPLHF. The DNA of the CDR3 is TGTGCCAGCAGCCCCTCCGGAGGTGGAGGGAATTCACCCCTCCACTTT. The full variable domain, in which reference TRBV7-9 and TRBJ1-6 provide the parts outside the CDR3, is DTGVSQNPRHKITKRGQNVTFRCDPISEHNRLYWYRQTLGQGPEFLTYFQNEAQLEKSRLLSDRFSAERPKGSFSTLEIQRTEQGDSAMYLCASSPSGGGGNSPLHFGNGTRLTVT.

This chain uses TRBV2 with TRBJ1-1, with D possibly TRBD1 on 6 matching bases. The CDR3 has 15 residues. V was shortened by 5 bases and J by 1 base, with 14 bases between the two germline ends. CDR1 is SNHLY and CDR2 is FYNNEI in the germline V gene. CDR3 sequence reads: CASSLTGFKNTEAFF. The CDR3 bases are TGTGCCAGCAGTCTCACAGGGTTTAAGAACACTGAAGCTTTCTTT.

The gene calls are TRBV7-8 and TRBJ1-1, with 11 bases aligning to TRBD1. The V gene end was trimmed by 2 bases and the J gene end by 3 bases; junction bases not matched to a gene: 2. This CDR3 is built from 15 residues. Germline lookup yields CDR1 SGHVS and CDR2 FQNEAQ. The CDR3: CASSLRDRGYTEAFF. CDR3 coding DNA: TGTGCCAGCAGCTTAAGGGACAGGGGGTACACTGAAGCTTTCTTT.

The count of this clone is one. The chain uses TRBV30 and TRBJ2-1; TRBD2 aligns across 8 bases. The CDR3 runs to 14 residues. Germline V gene lookup returns CDR1 GTSNPN and CDR2 SVGIG (reference sequence). V shed 0 bases and J 10 bases; nucleotides not matched to a gene: 8. The CDR3 DNA reads as TGTGCCTGGAGTGTTGACGGGAGGGCCAAGGAGCAGTTCTTC. Amino acids: CAWSVDGRAKEQFF. Complete variable domain (other parts from reference TRBV30 and TRBJ2-1): SQTIHQWPATLVQPVGSPLSLECTVEGTSNPNLYWYRQAAGRGLQLLFYSVGIGQISSEVPQNLSASRPQDRQFILSSKKLLLSDSGFYLCAWSVDGRAKEQFFGPGTRLTVL.

The chain carries TRBV7-6 and TRBJ2-1, with a weak D call TRBD1 (5 bases). CDR1 and CDR2 (germline): SGHVS, FNYEAQ. CDR3 length: 15 amino acids. Trimming took off 1 base at V and 9 bases at J, with 16 bases between the two ends. CDR3 loop: CASSLVQAKGSEQFF. The CDR3 bases are TGTGCCAGCAGCTTAGTACAGGCTAAGGGAAGTGAGCAGTTCTTC. Based on the CDR3 plus reference TRBV7-6 and TRBJ2-1, the full variable domain is GAGVSQSPRYKVTKRGQDVALRCDPISGHVSLYWYRQALGQGPEFLTYFNYEAQQDKSGLPNDRFSAERPEGSISTLTIQRTEQRDSAMYRCASSLVQAKGSEQFFGPGTRLTVL.

V and J are TRBV10-3 and TRBJ2-5, with 7 bases that match TRBD1. This CDR3 region has 13 residues. V lost 11 bases to trimming and J lost 4 bases; unmatched junction nucleotides: 10. Looked up from germline, CDR1 is ENHRY and CDR2 is SYGVKD. CDR3 bases: TGTGCCGCTAGACAGGGCGAGTCAGAGACCCAGTACTTC. Residues: CAARQGESETQYF.

This clone was seen more than once but under ten times. The chain couples TRBV10-1 to TRBJ2-7; D remains ambiguous. The CDR3 sequence is 13 residues long. V dropped 2 bases and J dropped 6 bases, with 11 bases sitting between them. CDR1 and CDR2 (germline): WNHNN, SYGVQD (reference sequence). The CDR3 here is CASSETARGEQYF. The CDR3 region has the DNA TGCGCCAGCAGTGAGACGGCCCGAGGCGAGCAGTACTTC.

The gene calls are TRBV27 and TRBJ2-3; 7 bases are shared with TRBD2. From germline, CDR1 is MNHEY and CDR2 SMNVEV (reference sequence). J was trimmed by 3 bases and V by 7 bases; bases with no gene match: 16. This CDR3 comprises 17 residues. The CDR3 DNA follows: TGTGCCAGCAAGGCCCGGGCGGGGGATAGTATAACAGATACGCAGTATTTT. As protein: CASKARAGDSITDTQYF.

This clone appeared once. This chain uses TRBV6-1 with TRBJ1-1; D is unclear. V dropped 0 bases and J dropped 2 bases, with 7 bases sitting between them. The germline V gene has CDR1 MNHNS and CDR2 SASEGT. This CDR3 comprises 14 residues. In DNA form, the CDR3 reads TGTGCCAGCAGTGAAGCAAGCACCAACACTGAAGCTTTCTTT. It specifies CASSEASTNTEAFF.

This chain uses TRBV15 with TRBJ2-1; D uncertain. From germline, CDR1 is LNHNV and CDR2 YYDKDF (reference sequence). CDR3 size: 13 residues. V lost 1 base and J lost 4, with 5 bases in between. The CDR3 protein is CATSRVGYNEQFF. The DNA for the CDR3 is TGTGCCACCAGCAGAGTCGGGTACAATGAGCAGTTCTTC. Complete variable domain (other parts from reference TRBV15 and TRBJ2-1): DAMVIQNPRYQVTQFGKPVTLSCSQTLNHNVMYWYQQKSSQAPKLLFHYYDKDFNNEADTPDNFQSRRPNTSFCFLDIRSPGLGDTAMYLCATSRVGYNEQFFGPGTRLTVL.

This chain links TRBV11-2 with TRBJ1-5; 9 bases align to TRBD1. Germline assignment: CDR1 SGHAT and CDR2 FQNNGV. J lost 3 bases, V lost 4 bases, and 10 bases had no gene match. The CDR3 contains 17 residues. The CDR3 spells CASSSDTGTGNNQPQHF. The CDR3 DNA follows: TGTGCCAGCAGCTCAGACACGGGGACAGGGAACAATCAGCCCCAGCATTTT.

V is TRBV5-4 and J is TRBJ1-2, with unresolved D. Trimming removed 1 base from V and 1 base from J, with 11 bases in between. Germline loops: CDR1 SGHNT, CDR2 YYREEE (reference sequence). The CDR3 covers 15 residues. CDR3 loop: CASSLSGVINYGYTF. In nucleotides, the CDR3 is TGTGCCAGCAGCTTGAGTGGAGTCATTAACTATGGCTACACCTTC.

A single count supports this clone. V is TRBV19 and J is TRBJ1-5, with D maybe TRBD1 (5 bases). This CDR3 spans 14 amino acids. Germline V gives CDR1 LNHDA, CDR2 SQIVND (reference sequence). V lost 8 bases, J lost 0 bases, and 11 bases lay in between. The CDR3 protein is CASGQGYSNQPQHF. In DNA form, the CDR3 reads TGTGCCAGTGGGCAGGGCTATAGCAATCAGCCCCAGCATTTT.

The chain joins TRBV6-6 to TRBJ1-6, with no clear D. The CDR3 has 16 amino acids. Germline CDR1 and CDR2: MNHNY and SVGAGI (reference sequence). The V gene lost 0 bases and the J gene lost 4 bases, with 10 bases spanning the gap. The CDR3 DNA follows: TGTGCCAGCAGTTACTCCTCGGGCGGGTATAATTCACCCCTCCACTTT. Translating it yields CASSYSSGGYNSPLHF.

The chain links TRBV2 to TRBJ2-3; 9 bases agree with TRBD2. CDR3 length: 16 residues. The trim removed 6 bases at V and 6 bases at J, leaving 13 bases unmatched. Per germline, CDR1 SNHLY and CDR2 FYNNEI. CDR3 in DNA: TGTGCCAGCAGAGAAAAGACTAGCGGACTACTCGATACGCAGTATTTT. It is translated as CASREKTSGLLDTQYF. The full variable domain, completed using reference TRBV2 and TRBJ2-3, is EPEVTQTPSHQVTQMGQEVILRCVPISNHLYFYWYRQILGQKVEFLVSFYNNEISEKSEIFDDQFSVERPDGSNFTLKIRSTKLEDSAMYFCASREKTSGLLDTQYFGPGTRLTVL.